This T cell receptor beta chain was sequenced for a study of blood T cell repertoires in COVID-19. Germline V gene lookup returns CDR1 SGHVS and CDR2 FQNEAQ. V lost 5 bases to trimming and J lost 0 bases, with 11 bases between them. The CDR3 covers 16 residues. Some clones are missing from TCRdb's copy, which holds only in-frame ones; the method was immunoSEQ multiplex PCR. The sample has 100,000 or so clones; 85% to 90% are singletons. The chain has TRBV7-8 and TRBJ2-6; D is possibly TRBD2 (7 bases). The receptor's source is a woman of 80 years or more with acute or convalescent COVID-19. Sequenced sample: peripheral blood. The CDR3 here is CASSERGGSGANVLTF. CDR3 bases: TGTGCCAGCAGCGAAAGGGGGGGCTCTGGGGCCAACGTCCTGACTTTC.